Each of the 16 T cell receptor beta chains below was sequenced from the same sample in a study of Ad26.COV2.S vaccination and SARS-CoV-2 variants. Using immunoSEQ multiplex PCR, the repertoire was profiled, and TCRdb retains in-frame clones only, with some absent. The table records roughly 380,000 clones, approximately 87% of them present only once. Indicated treatment: 19 received Ad26.COV2.S at low or high dose, single or two shots; roughly five received placebo; per-sample allocation not given. The investigators took samples on day 63 after the first vaccine or placebo injection. This sample comprised peripheral blood, obtained in a trial of Ad26.COV2.S vaccine versus placebo. These receptors originate from a person between 18 and 60 years old who received the Ad26.COV2.S COVID-19 vaccine or a placebo.

This chain links TRBV6-2 or TRBV6-3 with TRBJ1-3; TRBD1 is a possible D gene (5 bases). This CDR3 region has 20 residues. The V end lost 4 bases, the J end lost 0 bases, and 25 bases lay between the germline ends. The germline V gene has CDR1 MNHEY and CDR2 SVGEGT. CDR3 region: CASSFNAYQQLGGSGNTIYF. The CDR3 DNA is TGTGCCAGCAGTTTCAACGCGTATCAACAGTTGGGGGGCTCTGGAAACACCATATATTTT.

CDR3 sequence (DNA): TGTGCCAGCAGCCCCTCTGCGGATACGCAGTATTTT. Its translation: CASSPSADTQYF. The chain combines TRBV7-2 with TRBJ2-3; D not resolved. Trimming stripped 5 bases from V and 6 bases from J, with 9 bases between. The germline CDR1 and CDR2 sequences are SGHTA and FQGNSA. The CDR3 has 12 amino acids.

CDR3 sequence: CAWSVPGRISGNTIYF. The CDR3 DNA sequence: TGTGCCTGGAGTGTACCAGGGAGAATCTCTGGAAACACCATATATTTT. The chain uses TRBV30 and TRBJ1-3; TRBD1 might be the D (5 bases). CDR3 length equals 16 residues. Deletions cut 0 bases from V and 0 bases from J, with 12 bases between. Germline-derived CDR1 and CDR2 are GTSNPN and SVGIG (reference sequence).

This clone occurred a few times. V is TRBV10-3 and J is TRBJ2-3, with a tentative D call TRBD2 (5 bases). CDR3 length: 15 amino acids. V was trimmed by 6 bases and J by 3 bases, leaving 16 bases between them. Germline V gene data show CDR1 as ENHRY and CDR2 as SYGVKD. As DNA, the CDR3 is TGTGCCATCAGGGTGACGGTCCGGGGAACAGATACGCAGTATTTT. Translation: CAIRVTVRGTDTQYF.

The rearrangement uses TRBV12-3 or TRBV12-4 and TRBJ2-7; D remains ambiguous. This CDR3 spans 13 amino acids. V was shortened by 3 bases and J by 2 bases, with 8 bases between the two germline ends. The CDR3 nucleotides are TGTGCCAGCAGTTTGGTCCAGACCTACGAGCAGTACTTC. Its protein is CASSLVQTYEQYF.

This clone was detected only once. This chain uses TRBV7-6 with TRBJ1-2; weak D call: TRBD1 (5 bases). With 1 base removed from V and 8 bases from J, the gap between germline ends came to 20 bases. The CDR3 is 16 residues long. Germline-derived CDR1 and CDR2 are SGHVS and FNYEAQ. The CDR3 spells CASSLDPRGRENGYTF. CDR3 coding DNA: TGTGCCAGCAGCTTAGACCCGCGGGGCAGGGAGAACGGCTACACCTTC.

V and J are TRBV2 and TRBJ1-1; perhaps TRBD1 as D (5 bases). CDR3 size: 15 residues. Germline-derived CDR1 and CDR2 are SNHLY and FYNNEI. V was cut by 4 bases and J by 4 bases, with 16 bases left in between. As DNA, the CDR3 is TGTGCCAGCAGTGGTTACAGCGGGAGGGGCACTGAAGCTTTCTTT. Encoded protein: CASSGYSGRGTEAFF.

This sequence joins TRBV29-1 and TRBJ2-1, with D possibly TRBD2 on 5 matching bases. The CDR3 is 14 residues long. Trimming took 6 bases from V and 0 from J, leaving 12 bases between them. Germline CDR1 and CDR2: SQVTM and ANQGSEA. CDR3 loop: CSVSTTSSYNEQFF. The CDR3 coding sequence is TGCAGCGTGTCAACTACTAGCTCCTACAATGAGCAGTTCTTC.

This chain uses TRBV19 with TRBJ1-1, with D tentatively TRBD1 (5 bases). Germline CDR1 is LNHDA and CDR2 is SQIVND (reference sequence). The CDR3 covers 15 residues. The V gene lost 4 bases and the J gene lost 0 bases, with 12 bases spanning the gap. As DNA, the CDR3 is TGTGCCAGTAGTAGGCGGGGGGGAGTGAACACTGAAGCTTTCTTT. Encoded protein: CASSRRGGVNTEAFF. The entire variable domain, with the rest obtained from reference TRBV19 and TRBJ1-1, is as follows: DGGITQSPKYLFRKEGQNVTLSCEQNLNHDAMYWYRQDPGQGLRLIYYSQIVNDFQKGDIAEGYSVSREKKESFPLTVTSAQKNPTAFYLCASSRRGGVNTEAFFGQGTRLTVV.

The chain is built from TRBV5-8 and TRBJ1-4; no firm D call. Germline V CDR1 and CDR2: SGHTS, YDEGEE. This CDR3 is built from 15 residues. V was trimmed by 4 bases and J by 0 bases, leaving 10 bases between them. In nucleotides, the CDR3 is TGTGCCAGCAGCGGCTCCCGGGCAACTAATGAAAAACTGTTTTTT. Protein product: CASSGSRATNEKLFF.

V is TRBV19 and J is TRBJ2-6; D is unresolved. V was trimmed by 6 bases and J by 2 bases, leaving 5 bases between them. This CDR3 region has 13 residues. Germline values: CDR1 LNHDA, CDR2 SQIVND (reference sequence). The CDR3 spells CASSYPGANVLTF. Written as DNA, the CDR3 is TGTGCCAGTAGCTACCCTGGGGCCAACGTCCTGACTTTC.

This clone was counted once. J is TRBJ2-2 and V is TRBV11-2, with TRBD2 matching 7 bases. The CDR3 covers 13 residues. Trimming at V came to 5 bases and at J to 6 bases, leaving 3 bases not matched to a gene. Germline loops: CDR1 SGHAT, CDR2 FQNNGV. Here the CDR3 reads CASSPAGAGELFF. The DNA for the CDR3 is TGTGCCAGCAGCCCCGCGGGGGCCGGGGAGCTGTTTTTT.

V gene TRBV28 combines with J gene TRBJ1-5; D is uncertain. Trimming pared 10 bases from V and 1 base from J, leaving 8 bases between. Germline V gene data show CDR1 as MDHEN and CDR2 as SYDVKM. CDR3 length equals 12 residues. CDR3 coding DNA: TGTGCCACCCGAAGGAGCAATCAGCCCCAGCATTTT. Protein: CATRRSNQPQHF.

V and J are TRBV7-2 and TRBJ2-3; 7 bases match TRBD2. V dropped 2 bases and J dropped 8; count of bases not matched to a gene: 10. The CDR3 runs 15 residues. Germline V CDR1 and CDR2: SGHTA, FQGNSA. CDR3 DNA: TGTGCCAGCAGCTTAAGGGACTACATAAGTGCTACGCAGTATTTT. Translation: CASSLRDYISATQYF.

V and J are TRBV4-1 and TRBJ1-2; D is uncertain. V dropped 1 base and J dropped 4 bases, with 13 bases sitting between them. The CDR3 runs 15 residues. The germline CDR1 and CDR2 sequences are MGHRA and YSYEKL. The chain's CDR3 is CASSQVLDAFYGYTF. The CDR3 nucleotides are TGCGCCAGCAGCCAAGTCCTGGACGCTTTCTATGGCTACACCTTC.

The V call is TRBV5-1, the J call TRBJ2-6, with 9 bases fitting TRBD1. There are 16 residues in the CDR3. Germline CDR1 SGHRS, CDR2 YFSETQ. V lost 4 bases, J lost 4 bases, and 6 bases stayed unmatched. Written as DNA, the CDR3 is TGCGCCAGCAGCGGAGGGACAGGGTCCGGGGCCAACGTCCTGACTTTC. Its protein product is CASSGGTGSGANVLTF.